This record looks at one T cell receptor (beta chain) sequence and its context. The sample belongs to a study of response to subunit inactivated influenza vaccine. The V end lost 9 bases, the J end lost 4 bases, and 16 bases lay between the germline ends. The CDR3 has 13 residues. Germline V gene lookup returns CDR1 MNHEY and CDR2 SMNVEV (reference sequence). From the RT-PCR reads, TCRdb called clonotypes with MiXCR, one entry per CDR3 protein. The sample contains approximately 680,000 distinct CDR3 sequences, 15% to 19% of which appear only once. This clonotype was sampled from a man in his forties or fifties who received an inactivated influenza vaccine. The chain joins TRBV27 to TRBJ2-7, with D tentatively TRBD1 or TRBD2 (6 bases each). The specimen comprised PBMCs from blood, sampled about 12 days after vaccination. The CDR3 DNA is TGTGCCAGTGGAGGGGGAAGGGGTTACGAGCAGTACTTC. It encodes CASGGGRGYEQYF.